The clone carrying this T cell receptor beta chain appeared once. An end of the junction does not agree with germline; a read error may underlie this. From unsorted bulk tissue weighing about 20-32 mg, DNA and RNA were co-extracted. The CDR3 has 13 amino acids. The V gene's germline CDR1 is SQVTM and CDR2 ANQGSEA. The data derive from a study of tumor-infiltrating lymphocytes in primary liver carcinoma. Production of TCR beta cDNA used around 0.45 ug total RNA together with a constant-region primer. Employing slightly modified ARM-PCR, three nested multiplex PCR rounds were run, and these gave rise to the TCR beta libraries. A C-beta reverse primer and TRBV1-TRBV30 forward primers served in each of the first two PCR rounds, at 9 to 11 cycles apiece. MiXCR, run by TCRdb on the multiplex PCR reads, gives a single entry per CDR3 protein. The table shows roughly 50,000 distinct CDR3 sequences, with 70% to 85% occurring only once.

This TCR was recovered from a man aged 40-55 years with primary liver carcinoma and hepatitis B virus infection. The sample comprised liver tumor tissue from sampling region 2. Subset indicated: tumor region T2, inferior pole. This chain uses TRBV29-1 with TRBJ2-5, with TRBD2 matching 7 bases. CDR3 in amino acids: CSVGGRAPEIQYF. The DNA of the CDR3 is TGCAGCGTTGGTGGGAGGGCCCCCGAGATCCAGTACTTC.